This record concerns one TCR beta chain sequence. This clone was observed a few times. No cognate antigen has been identified for it. Base-call qualities are not available, and no considerably larger clone is one nucleotide away. The sample belongs to a study of glioma-infiltrating T cells after dendritic cell vaccination (dated by TCRdb to about 2016). Looking at the study overall: The cohort comprised around 15 glioblastoma patients from Phase I and II dendritic cell vaccination trials, 9 newly diagnosed and 6 with recurrent disease. The vaccine was prepared from monocyte-derived dendritic cells that were cultured for roughly seven days with IL-4 and GM-CSF and then pulsed overnight with autologous tumor lysate. Survival after dendritic cell vaccination was correlated with TCR sequencing metrics, such as TIL content and the overlap between tumor and blood repertoires. Each patient was given three intradermal dendritic cell vaccine injections, spaced two weeks apart, in the arm below the axilla. Between about 2002 and 2013, the patients were given dendritic cell vaccination pulsed with autologous tumor lysate. Deep sequencing of TCR beta CDR3 regions was used to quantify tumor-infiltrating lymphocyte content and compare tumor and blood repertoires in dendritic cell-vaccinated glioblastoma patients. Study-wide findings and limitations: No direct relationship between TCR clonality and survival was found, suggesting a diverse polyclonal response may matter. The TCR overlap response model with three groups was called speculative and said to need prospective validation. The cohort was small and heterogeneous, and full blood and tumor sets were available for few patients, with initial-recurrent tumor pairs available for even fewer patients. Higher estimated pretreatment TIL content predicted longer time to progression and overall survival after dendritic cell vaccination.

TCRB CDR3 regions were amplified from about 2 ug genomic DNA, or all available DNA if less, using the immunoSEQ assay. Multiplex PCR used 60 forward primers for TCR V beta segments and 13 reverse primers for J beta segments. To estimate the number of reads per starting template, synthetic control templates were added to each sample at limiting dilution. The Illumina HiSeq System generated sequencing reads of 87 bp. Turning to the authors' computational methods: PCR and sequencing errors were removed by a nearest neighbor algorithm that merged closely related sequences. TCR overlap was defined as the percentage of unique tumor TCR beta sequences that were also found in the peripheral blood of the same patient. TCRdb took over this immuneACCESS table, retaining in-frame rearrangements with V and J assigned. Such tables are incomplete; in checked studies, under half of the missing clones stem from an unresolved V gene, and the remainder is unexplained. V and J calls plus clone size are reproduced from that table; the DNA served to infer D and trimming. The sample table contains 49,000 or so clones; only one count was recorded for 85% to 90% of them. The ten largest clones represent about an eighth of the sample.

To be selected, patients needed enough residual fresh-frozen tumor tissue and more than two years of available survival data. None of the glioblastoma patients carried an isocitrate dehydrogenase mutation, although molecular status otherwise varied. PBMC were collected before vaccination, two weeks after the third vaccination, and at tumor progression if tumor progression occurred. The Qiagen DNeasy Blood extraction Kit was used for extraction of genomic DNA. V lost 5 bases and J lost 1 base, and the count of bases not matched to a germline gene is 4. From the cysteine through the phenylalanine, the CDR3 covers 15 amino acids. Only CDR3 DNA remains: 45 bases, in frame from the first base. The CDR1 and CDR2 encoded by the germline V gene are SNHLY and FYNNEI.

The rearrangement combines TRBV2 with TRBJ2-2, and TRBD1 matches 7 of the central bases. The sequence came from a human donor with glioblastoma. The starting material was blood, obtained before dendritic cell vaccination. The CDR3 protein is CASSPRTGNTGELFF. The sequenced DNA is TGTGCCAGCAGTCCGCGGACAGGGAACACCGGGGAGCTGTTTTTT.